This TCR beta chain comes out of a study of blood T cell repertoires in COVID-19. Germline V gene lookup returns CDR1 WSHSY and CDR2 SAAADI. The germline V and J ends were trimmed by 4 bases and 5 bases, with 14 bases remaining between them. There are 14 residues in the CDR3. Assay used: immunoSEQ multiplex PCR; TCRdb lists only in-frame clones, some missing. The table lists around 320,000 clones, roughly nine tenths of them singletons. Sequencing was carried out using peripheral blood. The chain is built from TRBV10-2 and TRBJ1-2, with D perhaps matching TRBD1 (6 bases). This receptor was identified in a woman aged 25 to 39 with COVID-19, enrolled during active disease. DNA of the CDR3: TGCGCCAGCAGTGTTTCAGGGGAGAGTTATGGCTACACCTTC. This translates into CASSVSGESYGYTF.